Each of the 24 T cell receptor beta chains below was sequenced from the same sample in a study of blood T cell repertoires in COVID-19. TCRdb's copy holds only in-frame clones and misses some; the assay was immunoSEQ multiplex PCR. The sample carries some 85,000 clones, 75% to 90% recorded once. The sample was peripheral blood. The receptors here all came from a woman older than 75 with acute or convalescent COVID-19.

The chain employs TRBV7-2 and TRBJ2-1, with D possibly being TRBD1 (5 bases). CDR3 size: 13 residues. V shed 4 bases and J shed 9 bases, with 13 bases lying between them. Germline V gene sequence: CDR1 SGHTA, CDR2 FQGNSA. The CDR3 loop reads CASSSQGDGEQFF. CDR3 bases: TGTGCCAGCAGCTCGCAGGGTGACGGTGAGCAGTTCTTC. Variable domain in full (rest from reference TRBV7-2 and TRBJ2-1): GAGVSQSPSNKVTEKGKDVELRCDPISGHTALYWYRQSLGQGLEFLIYFQGNSAPDKSGLPSDRFSAERTGGSVSTLTIQRTQQEDSAVYLCASSSQGDGEQFFGPGTRLTVL.

The chain couples TRBV7-9 to TRBJ2-2, with 8 bases aligning to TRBD1. Germline V CDR1 and CDR2: SEHNR, FQNEAQ (reference sequence). The CDR3 has 16 amino acids. Germline trimming cut 5 bases from V and 0 bases from J; bases unmatched to any gene: 5. The CDR3, as DNA: TGTGCCAGCAGCCCCTTACAGGGGGCGAACACCGGGGAGCTGTTTTTT. It translates to CASSPLQGANTGELFF.

This clone was observed a single time. V and J are TRBV18 and TRBJ1-1; TRBD1 aligns across 8 bases. The CDR3 contains 16 residues. CDR1 is KGHSH, CDR2 LQKENI, per germline. The V segment lost 1 base and the J segment 1 base; nucleotides outside the gene matches: 5. CDR3 residues: CASSPRQGHSNTEAFF. Written as DNA, the CDR3 is TGTGCCAGCTCACCACGACAGGGGCATTCGAACACTGAAGCTTTCTTT. Using reference TRBV18 and TRBJ1-1 for the parts outside the CDR3, the full variable domain is NAGVMQNPRHLVRRRGQEARLRCSPMKGHSHVYWYRQLPEEGLKFMVYLQKENIIDESGMPKERFSAEFPKEGPSILRIQQVVRGDSAAYFCASSPRQGHSNTEAFFGQGTRLTVV.

This clone is a singleton in its sample. This chain joins TRBV2 and TRBJ2-7; tentatively, D is TRBD1 (5 bases). The CDR3 length is 12 residues. Per germline, CDR1 SNHLY and CDR2 FYNNEI. The V end lost 6 bases, the J end lost 2 bases, and 8 bases lay between the germline ends. The CDR3 DNA reads TGTGCCAGCAGCGACAGCGCCTACGAGCAGTACTTC. Its protein is CASSDSAYEQYF.

The rearrangement joins TRBV15 to TRBJ2-7; D is unresolved. The CDR3 runs to 14 residues. V was pared by 0 bases and J by 2 bases, with 8 bases between. Germline CDR1 is LNHNV and CDR2 is YYDKDF (reference sequence). CDR3 sequence: CATSRDRSAYEQYF. The CDR3 region has the DNA TGTGCCACCAGCAGAGATCGGTCTGCCTACGAGCAGTACTTC.

V and J are TRBV7-3 and TRBJ2-5; TRBD2 matches 8 bases. From germline, CDR1 is SGHTA and CDR2 FQGTGA. V was clipped by 5 bases and J by 5 bases; unmatched bases: 13. This CDR3 comprises 16 residues. This chain's CDR3 is CASSRGSGGLQETQYF. The CDR3 DNA reads TGTGCCAGCAGCAGGGGGAGCGGGGGCCTTCAGGAGACCCAGTACTTC.

This clone showed up just a few times. DNA of the CDR3: TGTGCCAGCAGACCCAGCGGGGCGGGAGAAGCTTTCTTT. It yields the protein CASRPSGAGEAFF. V and J are TRBV28 and TRBJ1-1; D is possibly TRBD1 (5 bases). The V end lost 6 bases, the J end lost 8 bases, and 16 bases lay between the germline ends. Germline-derived CDR1 and CDR2 are MDHEN and SYDVKM. The CDR3 extends over 13 amino acids.

The chain recombines TRBV5-1 with TRBJ2-1; 10 bases line up with TRBD2. Losses at the gene ends were 5 bases for V and 7 bases for J; bases not matched to a gene: 9. Germline V lookup: CDR1 SGHRS, CDR2 YFSETQ. The CDR3 consists of 15 residues. CDR3 residues: CASRFLAGGLNEQFF. The CDR3 DNA is TGCGCCAGCAGGTTCTTAGCGGGAGGTTTGAATGAGCAGTTCTTC.

The chain uses TRBV5-4 and TRBJ2-6, with D perhaps matching TRBD1 (6 bases). The CDR3 has 16 amino acids. V gave up 4 bases and J gave up 2 bases, with 13 bases separating them. Germline V gene lookup returns CDR1 SGHNT and CDR2 YYREEE (reference sequence). The CDR3 coding sequence is TGTGCCAGCAGCAGAACAGGGCGGACTGGGGCCAACGTCCTGACTTTC. It translates to CASSRTGRTGANVLTF.

This chain links TRBV6-5 with TRBJ2-1; TRBD1 agrees at 10 bases. The CDR3 consists of 15 residues. The J segment lost 4 bases and the V segment lost 4 bases, leaving 4 bases of the junction unmatched. In germline, CDR1 is MNHEY, CDR2 SVGAGI. The CDR3 DNA is TGTGCCAGCAGTTCAGACAGGGGGCTATACAATGAGCAGTTCTTC. Translating gives CASSSDRGLYNEQFF.

The CDR3, as DNA: TGTGCCAGCAGCTTAGGGTTGGTCGGCTATGGCTACACCTTC. Protein sequence: CASSLGLVGYGYTF. The V gene is TRBV7-2, the J gene TRBJ1-2; no reliable D call. There are 14 residues in the CDR3. CDR1 and CDR2 from the germline V gene are SGHTA and FQGNSA. The V end lost 1 base, the J end lost 4 bases, and 10 bases lay between the germline ends.

CDR3 residues: CASSIRINQPQHF. The CDR3 DNA is TGTGCCAGCAGCATCAGGATTAATCAGCCCCAGCATTTT. This chain connects TRBV3-1 (or the pseudogene TRBV3-2) to TRBJ1-5, with D uncertain. Trimming took 5 bases from V and 4 from J, leaving 9 bases between them. Germline lookup yields CDR1 LGHDT and CDR2 YNNKEL (reference sequence). The CDR3 is 13 amino acids.

The chain links TRBV6-5 to TRBJ2-7; 8 bases line up with TRBD1. The CDR3 has 14 amino acids. Germline assignment: CDR1 MNHEY and CDR2 SVGAGI. After removal of 5 bases from V and 2 bases from J, the junction contained 5 bases not matched to a gene. The CDR3 DNA reads TGTGCCAGCAGTCCGCCGGGACAGGCCTACGAGCAGTACTTC. Translation gives CASSPPGQAYEQYF.

The rearrangement links TRBV7-9 to TRBJ2-5, with D possibly matching TRBD2 (5 bases). The CDR3 totals 14 residues. Per germline, CDR1 SEHNR and CDR2 FQNEAQ (reference sequence). V lost 5 bases and J 4 bases, leaving 14 bases between the germline ends. The CDR3 coding sequence is TGTGCCAGCAGCCAGGACTGGATTCTAGAGACCCAGTACTTC. Its translation is CASSQDWILETQYF.

The V call is TRBV5-1, the J call TRBJ1-6, with a tentative D call TRBD1 (6 bases). Trimming cost V 4 bases and J 8 bases, with 13 bases left between them. The CDR3 runs to 14 residues. The germline CDR1 and CDR2 sequences are SGHRS and YFSETQ. The CDR3 reads CASSRDRIDSPLHF. For the CDR3, the DNA is TGCGCCAGCAGCCGTGACAGGATTGATTCACCCCTCCACTTT. The variable domain in full, with the rest retrieved from reference TRBV5-1 and TRBJ1-6, is KAGVTQTPRYLIKTRGQQVTLSCSPISGHRSVSWYQQTPGQGLQFLFEYFSETQRNKGNFPGRFSGRQFSNSRSEMNVSTLELGDSALYLCASSRDRIDSPLHFGNGTRLTVT.

The chain recombines TRBV12-3 or TRBV12-4 with TRBJ2-7; TRBD2 might be the D (6 bases). There are 13 residues in the CDR3. V was cut by 5 bases and J by 5 bases, with 13 bases left in between. The CDR3 sequence is CASSRSGVNEQYF. CDR3 in DNA: TGTGCCAGCAGTCGTAGCGGCGTCAACGAGCAGTACTTC.

V gene TRBV5-4 combines with J gene TRBJ2-3, with D tentatively TRBD2 (5 bases). From germline, CDR1 is SGHNT and CDR2 YYREEE (reference sequence). CDR3 length: 13 amino acids. The V gene lost 4 bases and the J gene lost 0 bases, with 6 bases spanning the gap. DNA of the CDR3: TGTGCCAGCAGCAGGACTAGCACAGATACGCAGTATTTT. Residues: CASSRTSTDTQYF.

The rearrangement links TRBV20-1 to TRBJ1-1, with a possible D match to TRBD1 (6 bases). Germline lookup yields CDR1 DFQATT and CDR2 SNEGSKA (reference sequence). The V and J ends lost 3 bases and 5 bases respectively, with 13 bases between them. The CDR3 length is 13 residues. CDR3 sequence reads: CSASRDTGTEAFF. CDR3 in DNA: TGCAGTGCTAGTAGGGATACAGGGACTGAAGCTTTCTTT.

This clone was seen only once. The gene calls are TRBV29-1 and TRBJ1-4; D is ambiguous. CDR1 and CDR2 from the germline V gene are SQVTM and ANQGSEA. The CDR3 length is 14 residues. Trimming removed 3 bases at V and 3 bases at J, with 11 bases between. CDR3 sequence: CSVDLPGSNEKLFF. CDR3 bases: TGCAGCGTTGATTTGCCAGGATCTAATGAAAAACTGTTTTTT.

The rearrangement joins TRBV3-1 (or the pseudogene TRBV3-2) to TRBJ2-6, with unresolved D. Germline V gene lookup returns CDR1 LGHDT and CDR2 YNNKEL (reference sequence). The CDR3 sequence is 15 residues long. Trimming pared 6 bases from V and 0 bases from J, leaving 9 bases between. The DNA for the CDR3 is TGTGCCAGCAGGCCGCTCTACTCTGGGGCCAACGTCCTGACTTTC. Protein sequence: CASRPLYSGANVLTF.

The chain employs TRBV30 and TRBJ2-2, with TRBD2 identical over 9 bases. The length of the CDR3 is 15 residues. V was clipped by 4 bases and J by 5 bases; unmatched bases: 8. Germline CDR1 is GTSNPN and CDR2 is SVGIG (reference sequence). DNA for the CDR3: TGTGCCTGGAAAGCTACGACTAGCGGAACCGGGGAGCTGTTTTTT. It is translated as CAWKATTSGTGELFF. The full variable domain, with the rest looked up from reference TRBV30 and TRBJ2-2, is SQTIHQWPATLVQPVGSPLSLECTVEGTSNPNLYWYRQAAGRGLQLLFYSVGIGQISSEVPQNLSASRPQDRQFILSSKKLLLSDSGFYLCAWKATTSGTGELFFGEGSRLTVL.

V is TRBV4-1 and J is TRBJ2-1; perhaps TRBD1 as D (7 bases). The V end was cut by 3 bases, the J end by 5 bases, with 20 bases between. Germline V gene sequence: CDR1 MGHRA, CDR2 YSYEKL. The CDR3 spans 17 residues. CDR3 sequence (DNA): TGCGCCAGCAGCCATTGGGGAGGCAGGGGGGTCAACAATGAGCAGTTCTTC. It codes for CASSHWGGRGVNNEQFF.

The chain uses TRBV11-2 and TRBJ1-2, with D tentatively TRBD1 (5 bases). CDR3 length: 15 residues. The germline V and J ends were trimmed by 0 bases and 5 bases, with 13 bases remaining between them. Germline loops: CDR1 SGHAT, CDR2 FQNNGV. As DNA, the CDR3 is TGTGCCAGCAGCTTAGATCGGTTAGGGGCGTATGGCTACACCTTC. The encoded protein is CASSLDRLGAYGYTF.

The chain is built from TRBV29-1 and TRBJ2-3; tentative D call: TRBD1 (6 bases). CDR3 length equals 12 residues. Between the trimmed V and J ends, which lost 6 bases and 6 bases, there was a span of 13 bases. Germline loops: CDR1 SQVTM, CDR2 ANQGSEA. Here the CDR3 DNA reads TGCAGCGTGGATACAGGGTGGGATACGCAGTATTTT. Its translation is CSVDTGWDTQYF.